The entry that follows covers one T cell receptor beta chain sequence. These data are taken from a study of shared clonotypes between healthy human individuals. This CDR3 region has 16 residues. V dropped 2 bases and J dropped 1; count of bases not matched to a gene: 2. Germline values: CDR1 MNHEY, CDR2 SVGAGI. The material for each subset, its genomic DNA, was split evenly across several immunoSEQ plates. Libraries were prepared by immunoSEQ multiplex PCR; TCRdb keeps only in-frame clonotypes and omits some of them. The sample shows some 2 million clones, just under 95% of them seen only once. CD45RO-negative, CCR7-positively selected cells formed the naive CD8 fraction, excluding terminally differentiated effector memory CD45RA+ cells.

The receptor was derived from a man in his late teens or twenties in good health. The sample was naive CD8+ T cells sorted from blood. The chain joins TRBV6-5 to TRBJ2-6; 7 bases match TRBD2. CDR3 sequence reads: CASSYPGGSGANVLTF. In DNA form, the CDR3 reads TGTGCCAGCAGTTACCCGGGAGGTTCTGGGGCCAACGTCCTGACTTTC.